This T cell receptor (beta chain) is from a study of T cells in tumors after PD-1 blockade. For the study at large: During anti-PD-1 treatment, some patients continued daily vismodegib 150 mg.

This CDR3 spans 16 amino acids. V was clipped by 0 bases and J by 4 bases; unmatched bases: 6. CDR1 and CDR2 (germline): SGHRS, YFSETQ. Profiling relied on immunoSEQ multiplex PCR, and the TCRdb table lists in-frame clones only, not all of them. The profile covers approximately 30,000 clones, with 73% appearing a single time and roughly 37% taken by the ten largest. This clone was seen once. The rearrangement joins TRBV5-1 to TRBJ2-3; TRBD2 matches 9 bases. This sequence was found in a human donor with basal cell carcinoma. The sample here was PBMCs, taken after anti-PD-1 treatment. CDR3 amino acids: CASSLAGAGGADTQYF. CDR3 coding DNA: TGCGCCAGCAGCTTGGCAGGCGCGGGAGGGGCAGATACGCAGTATTTT.